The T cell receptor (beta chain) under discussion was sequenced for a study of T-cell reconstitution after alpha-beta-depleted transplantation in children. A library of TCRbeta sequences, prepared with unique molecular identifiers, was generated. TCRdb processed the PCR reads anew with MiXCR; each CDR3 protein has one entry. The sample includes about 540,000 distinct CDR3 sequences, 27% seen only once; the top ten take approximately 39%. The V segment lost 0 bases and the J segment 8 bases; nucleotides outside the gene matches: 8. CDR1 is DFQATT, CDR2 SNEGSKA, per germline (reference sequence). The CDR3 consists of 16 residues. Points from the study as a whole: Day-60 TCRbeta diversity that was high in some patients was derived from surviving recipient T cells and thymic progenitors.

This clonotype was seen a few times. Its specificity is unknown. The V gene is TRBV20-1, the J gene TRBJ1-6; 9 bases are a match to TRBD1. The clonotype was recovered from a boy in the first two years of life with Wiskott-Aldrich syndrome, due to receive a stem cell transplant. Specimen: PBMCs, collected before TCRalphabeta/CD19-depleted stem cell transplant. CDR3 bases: TGCAGTGCTAGAGATTCCGGACAGGGGCCTTATTCACCCCTCCACTTT. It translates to CSARDSGQGPYSPLHF.